These 17 T cell receptor beta chains were sequenced from one sample in a study of naive and memory T cell subsets. An equimolar mix of two oligonucleotides served as the beta constant-region primer for TRBC1 and TRBC2. Nested alpha and beta constant-region primers with the SP2 primer drove four PCR rounds on ligated cDNA. Using its own MiXCR run on the UMI-ligation and nested PCR reads, TCRdb lists one record per CDR3 protein. This table holds 95,000 to 150,000 distinct CDR3 sequences, around a third found once. Sequenced sample: central memory CD4+ T cells from blood. All receptors come from a human donor in good health.

The J gene is TRBJ1-1, the V gene TRBV11-2; D ambiguous. With 4 bases removed from V and 4 bases from J, the gap between germline ends came to 10 bases. The CDR3 spans 13 residues. CDR1 is SGHAT, CDR2 FQNNGV, per germline. The CDR3 reads CASSSQPGTEAFF. The CDR3 DNA reads TGTGCCAGCAGCTCGCAGCCGGGCACTGAAGCTTTCTTT.

The chain is built from TRBV5-4 and TRBJ2-2, with 8 bases identical to TRBD1. This CDR3 is 15 amino acids long. The V and J ends lost 2 bases and 1 base, in that order; junction bases with no gene match: 1. Germline assignment: CDR1 SGHNT and CDR2 YYREEE (reference sequence). CDR3 in DNA: TGTGCCAGCAGCTTAGGGACAGGGAACACCGGGGAGCTGTTTTTT. It specifies CASSLGTGNTGELFF.

This clonotype occurred a few times. The V and J genes are TRBV7-9 and TRBJ2-3; no clear D. Germline V lookup: CDR1 SEHNR, CDR2 FQNEAQ (reference sequence). The CDR3 contains 13 residues. Trimming took 0 bases from V and 2 from J, leaving 3 bases between them. CDR3 in DNA: TGTGCCAGCAGCTTAGCCGACACAGATACGCAGTATTTT. It is translated as CASSLADTDTQYF. The full variable domain, its missing parts supplied by reference TRBV7-9 and TRBJ2-3, is DTGVSQNPRHKITKRGQNVTFRCDPISEHNRLYWYRQTLGQGPEFLTYFQNEAQLEKSRLLSDRFSAERPKGSFSTLEIQRTEQGDSAMYLCASSLADTDTQYFGPGTRLTVL.

Note on this clonotype: This may arise from a read error, as a much more abundant clone is one base away. The chain has TRBV20-1 and TRBJ2-1; the D is unclear. The V end was cut by 4 bases, the J end by 7 bases, with 20 bases between. This CDR3 is built from 15 residues. Germline V lookup: CDR1 DFQATT, CDR2 SNEGSKA (reference sequence). CDR3 in DNA: TGCAGTGCTACCAGAAGAAAGGCTCCTAGGAATGAGCAGTTCTTC. Its protein is CSATRRKAPRNEQFF.

The chain joins TRBV5-1 to TRBJ2-1; 8 bases agree with TRBD1. The CDR3 spans 13 residues. Trimming took 5 bases from V and 4 from J; bases not matched to a gene: 2. Per the germline V gene, CDR1 is SGHRS and CDR2 is YFSETQ. Here the CDR3 reads CASSRDRYNEQFF. In nucleotides, the CDR3 is TGCGCCAGCAGTCGGGACAGGTACAATGAGCAGTTCTTC.

The chain is built from TRBV7-3 and TRBJ2-3, with unresolved D. Trimming removed 5 bases at V and 3 bases at J, with 6 bases between. The germline gives CDR1 SGHTA, CDR2 FQGTGA. The CDR3 spans 12 residues. The CDR3 sequence: CASSIGTDTQYF. The CDR3 coding sequence is TGTGCCAGCAGCATCGGAACAGATACGCAGTATTTT.

CDR3 sequence: CSARDFGLGEPQHF. The CDR3 region has the DNA TGCAGTGCTAGAGATTTCGGGCTTGGGGAGCCCCAGCATTTT. This chain uses TRBV20-1 with TRBJ1-5; no definite D call. This CDR3 region has 14 residues. Germline CDR1 and CDR2: DFQATT and SNEGSKA (reference sequence). With 0 bases removed from V and 8 bases from J, the gap between germline ends came to 14 bases.

The CDR3 DNA follows: TGCGCCAGCAGCCCCACGTTATACGAGCAGTACTTC. The encoded protein is CASSPTLYEQYF. The gene calls are TRBV5-1 and TRBJ2-7, with no clear D. V lost 4 bases, J lost 4 bases, and 9 bases lay in between. Germline V CDR1 and CDR2: SGHRS, YFSETQ. The CDR3 contains 12 residues.

In this sample, this clonotype turned up once. The V and J genes are TRBV5-1 and TRBJ1-6; TRBD1 is a possible D gene (6 bases). The CDR3 consists of 14 residues. V was clipped by 3 bases and J by 5 bases, with 9 bases between them. Per germline, CDR1 SGHRS and CDR2 YFSETQ. The CDR3 loop is CASSSGQNNSPLHF. CDR3 nucleotide sequence: TGCGCCAGCAGCTCCGGACAGAATAATTCACCCCTCCACTTT.

This chain uses TRBV7-3 with TRBJ2-2, with D possibly being TRBD1 (5 bases). V shed 5 bases and J shed 13 bases, with 14 bases lying between them. This CDR3 is 12 amino acids long. Germline V lookup: CDR1 SGHTA, CDR2 FQGTGA. This chain's CDR3 is CASSHQTGRLFF. In DNA, the CDR3 is TGTGCCAGCAGCCACCAAACAGGAAGGCTGTTTTTT. Variable domain in full (rest from reference TRBV7-3 and TRBJ2-2): GAGVSQTPSNKVTEKGKYVELRCDPISGHTALYWYRQSLGQGPEFLIYFQGTGAADDSGLPNDRFFAVRPEGSVSTLKIQRTERGDSAVYLCASSHQTGRLFFGEGSRLTVL.

The V and J genes are TRBV29-1 and TRBJ1-2, with a weak D call TRBD1 (5 bases). V lost 6 bases, J lost 4 bases, and 9 bases lay in between. The CDR3 is 11 residues long. The germline CDR1 and CDR2 sequences are SQVTM and ANQGSEA. CDR3 sequence reads: CSVRETYGYTF. The CDR3 bases are TGCAGCGTCAGGGAGACCTATGGCTACACCTTC.

V is TRBV14 and J is TRBJ2-7, with D perhaps assigned TRBD1 or TRBD2 (5 bases each). CDR3 size: 17 residues. Trimming cost V 1 base and J 5 bases, with 21 bases left between them. Germline V gene sequence: CDR1 SGHDN, CDR2 FVKESK. The CDR3 here is CASSQGFWGSRENEQYF. The CDR3 coding sequence is TGTGCCAGCAGCCAAGGGTTCTGGGGAAGCAGGGAGAACGAGCAGTACTTC.

V is TRBV27 and J is TRBJ2-7; 12 bases align to TRBD2. Trimming took 3 bases from V and 7 from J; bases not matched to a gene: 10. The CDR3 has 16 amino acids. Germline V gene data show CDR1 as MNHEY and CDR2 as SMNVEV (reference sequence). Written as DNA, the CDR3 is TGTGCCAGCAGTTTGCAAAATGGGCTAGCGGGAGGGGAGCAGTACTTC. Its translation: CASSLQNGLAGGEQYF.

This chain joins TRBV10-3 and TRBJ2-1; D is ambiguous. Trimming took 0 bases from V and 1 from J, leaving 16 bases between them. Germline-derived CDR1 and CDR2 are ENHRY and SYGVKD. This CDR3 is built from 18 residues. This chain's CDR3 is CAISESGTRLKSYNEQFF. The CDR3 DNA sequence: TGTGCCATCAGTGAGTCGGGTACGAGACTCAAGTCCTACAATGAGCAGTTCTTC.

The chain is built from TRBV7-6 and TRBJ2-1; D call uncertain. V was pared by 5 bases and J by 4 bases, with 9 bases between. Germline CDR1 is SGHVS and CDR2 is FNYEAQ. This CDR3 is built from 13 residues. DNA of the CDR3: TGTGCCAGCAGCCCCCAAATTTACAATGAGCAGTTCTTC. It is translated as CASSPQIYNEQFF. Drawing the rest from reference TRBV7-6 and TRBJ2-1, the complete variable domain is GAGVSQSPRYKVTKRGQDVALRCDPISGHVSLYWYRQALGQGPEFLTYFNYEAQQDKSGLPNDRFSAERPEGSISTLTIQRTEQRDSAMYRCASSPQIYNEQFFGPGTRLTVL.

This clonotype was recorded once. This rearrangement joins TRBV4-3 to TRBJ2-1; 9 positions match TRBD2. Germline values: CDR1 LGHNA, CDR2 YSLEER. Trimming took 0 bases from V and 8 from J; bases not matched to a gene: 8. This CDR3 spans 16 amino acids. CDR3 sequence: CASSQEPGLAAYEQFF. The CDR3 nucleotides are TGCGCCAGCAGCCAAGAACCGGGACTAGCTGCCTATGAGCAGTTCTTC.

This clonotype was observed a few times. The V gene is TRBV20-1, the J gene TRBJ2-5; perhaps TRBD2 as D (5 bases). The CDR3 is made up of 12 amino acids. From germline, CDR1 is DFQATT and CDR2 SNEGSKA (reference sequence). V was shortened by 4 bases and J by 4 bases, with 10 bases between the two germline ends. The CDR3 region is CSAIRGGETQYF. As DNA, the CDR3 is TGCAGTGCTATTCGAGGAGGAGAGACCCAGTACTTC.